The TCR beta chain under discussion was sequenced for a study of CD8 T cells in ankylosing spondylitis. Concerning this clonotype itself: The antigen is not known. Compared with germline, one end of the junction differs, possibly owing to a read error.

The CDR3 is 11 residues long. Per the germline V gene, CDR1 is MNHEY and CDR2 is SVGEGT. A quantitative 5'-RACE method, one with molecular barcodes, was used to make TCR beta libraries. Using its own MiXCR run on the 5' RACE reads, TCRdb lists one record per CDR3 protein. Altogether about 160,000 distinct CDR3 sequences are present, around 42% being singletons, with the ten largest covering approximately 14%. Findings and limits, study-wide: In ankylosing spondylitis blood, a motif of roughly eight highly homologous TCR beta variants appeared characteristic.

The clonotype was recovered from a male donor with ankylosing spondylitis. The specimen sequenced was synovial fluid, either unsorted or a sorted T cell fraction (not recorded which). The rearrangement links TRBV6-2 or TRBV6-3 to TRBJ1-2; D might be TRBD1 (5 bases). CDR3 sequence reads: CASSPGTVNRF. The DNA for the CDR3 is TGTGCCAGCAGTCCCGGGACGGTGAACCGCTTC.